These 9 T cell receptor beta chains originate from one sample sequenced in a study of response to subunit inactivated influenza vaccine. MiXCR, applied by TCRdb to the RT-PCR reads, yields one record per CDR3 protein. The sample lists around 180,000 distinct CDR3 sequences; about 9% were seen once. Here the sequenced sample was non-naive T cells sorted from PBMCs, taken on the day of vaccination. All receptors come from a man aged 45-65 years who received an inactivated influenza vaccine.

This CDR3 is CASSPDRRTQNSPLHF. The CDR3 DNA reads as TGTGCCAGCAGTCCTGACCGACGGACTCAGAATTCACCCCTCCACTTT. The genes are TRBV27 and TRBJ1-6; D remains ambiguous. Germline V lookup: CDR1 MNHEY, CDR2 SMNVEV (reference sequence). V shed 5 bases and J shed 7 bases, with 18 bases lying between them. The CDR3 loop spans 16 amino acids.

A few counts support this clonotype. CDR3 coding DNA: TGTGCCAGCAGCTTAGTAGGGGCGAGCGGGGAGCTGTTTTTT. It specifies CASSLVGASGELFF. The chain uses TRBV11-3 and TRBJ2-2; weak D call: TRBD1 (5 bases). The V and J ends lost 1 base and 7 bases respectively, with 10 bases between them. The CDR3 has 14 amino acids. Germline CDR1 reads SGHNT; CDR2 reads YENEEA.

This clonotype has only one observation. The CDR3 bases are TGTGCCAGCAGTCGCTCGAGGGGTACTGAAGCTTTCTTT. It yields the protein CASSRSRGTEAFF. This rearrangement joins TRBV6-5 to TRBJ1-1; perhaps TRBD1 as D (5 bases). The ends were cut back, 5 bases at V and 5 bases at J, with 12 bases in the middle. The CDR3 runs to 13 residues. Germline-derived CDR1 and CDR2 are MNHEY and SVGAGI.

This clonotype was recorded many times. The DNA for the CDR3 is TGCAGCGCAAGGACAGGGGGGTGGTCAGATACGCAGTATTTT. This sequence encodes CSARTGGWSDTQYF. The chain uses TRBV29-1 and TRBJ2-3; 10 nucleotides align to TRBD1. The germline gives CDR1 SQVTM, CDR2 ANQGSEA. Unmatched junction bases numbered 8, after V lost 7 bases and J lost 4 bases. CDR3 size: 14 residues.

Notes on this clonotype: This sequence may be a read error, since a much larger clone differs from it by one base. The chain recombines TRBV20-1 with TRBJ2-1; 7 bases fit TRBD2. CDR1 and CDR2 from the germline V gene are DFQATT and SNEGSKA (reference sequence). The CDR3 covers 17 residues. With V trimmed by 7 bases and J by 0 bases, 15 bases remained unmatched. The CDR3 DNA reads TGCAGTGTCCACGGGGGGACCAGCCAAATCTCCTACAATGAGCAGTTCTTC. Translating gives CSVHGGTSQISYNEQFF.

This clonotype counts as medium-sized. The V and J genes are TRBV5-1 and TRBJ1-4; D not certain. Germline assignment: CDR1 SGHRS and CDR2 YFSETQ. The ends were cut back, 0 bases at V and 4 bases at J, with 7 bases in the middle. The CDR3 has 14 amino acids. The CDR3: CASSLDSFNEKLFF. The CDR3 DNA sequence: TGCGCCAGCAGCTTGGACAGCTTTAATGAAAAACTGTTTTTT.

The J gene is TRBJ2-1, the V gene TRBV14; the D is unclear. The CDR3 sequence is 14 residues long. The germline V and J ends were trimmed by 3 bases and 3 bases, with 9 bases remaining between them. In germline, CDR1 is SGHDN, CDR2 FVKESK. For the CDR3, the DNA is TGTGCCAGCAGCCAGGGAACCGGCTACAATGAGCAGTTCTTC. This gives the protein CASSQGTGYNEQFF.

The chain carries TRBV6-5 and TRBJ2-7; D possibly corresponds to TRBD1 (6 bases). Germline CDR1 is MNHEY and CDR2 is SVGAGI. The CDR3 runs to 15 residues. V lost 4 bases to trimming and J lost 0 bases, with 13 bases between them. CDR3 bases: TGTGCCAGCAGTTGGATTGGACAGAGCTCCTACGAGCAGTACTTC. It encodes CASSWIGQSSYEQYF.

This sequence joins TRBV9 and TRBJ2-5; D remains unclear. CDR1 and CDR2 from the germline V gene are SGDLS and YYNGEE. V lost 3 bases, J lost 4 bases, and 13 bases lay in between. The CDR3 consists of 14 residues. CDR3 nucleotides: TGTGCCAGCAGCGCAGGAACCGTACGAGAGACCCAGTACTTC. As protein: CASSAGTVRETQYF.